The 9 T cell receptor beta chains below come from one sample, sequenced in a study of T cell changes during pregnancy in multiple sclerosis (dated by TCRdb to between 2018 and 2021). Libraries came from the immunoSEQ multiplex PCR assay. In its TCRdb copy, this immuneACCESS table keeps in-frame sequences only and misses some clones. Where compared with another copy, unresolved V genes explain less than half of these, and the others have no known cause. The sample includes approximately 97,000 clones, with about nine tenths observed a single time. Over 0.6% of the sample is in the top ten clones. This specimen was peripheral blood, taken in the second trimester of pregnancy. All receptors derive from a female donor in good health, enrolled as a control in a pregnancy study.

V is TRBV9 and J is TRBJ1-3, with D unclear. The CDR3 spans 13 residues. V was trimmed by 2 bases and J by 0 bases, leaving 3 bases between them. CDR1 is SGDLS, CDR2 YYNGEE, per germline. CDR3 in DNA: TGTGCCAGCAGCGTGAGCTCTGGAAACACCATATATTTT. Its translation is CASSVSSGNTIYF.

The rearrangement uses TRBV18 and TRBJ2-7; D is possibly TRBD1 (5 bases). The length of the CDR3 is 14 residues. The V gene lost 3 bases and the J gene lost 3 bases, with 12 bases spanning the gap. Germline V CDR1 and CDR2: KGHSH, LQKENI. For the CDR3, the DNA is TGTGCCAGCTCACCCCCGGTAGGGGTCTACGAGCAGTACTTC. This sequence encodes CASSPPVGVYEQYF.

The rearrangement uses TRBV10-1 and TRBJ2-3; TRBD2 is a possible D gene (6 bases). The CDR3 loop spans 16 amino acids. Germline CDR1 and CDR2: WNHNN and SYGVQD (reference sequence). V lost 3 bases to trimming and J lost 2 bases, with 15 bases between them. The CDR3 here is CASSERRELLTDTQYF. The CDR3, as DNA: TGCGCCAGCAGTGAACGACGGGAGTTACTCACAGATACGCAGTATTTT.

The chain recombines TRBV6-6 with TRBJ1-2, with D tentatively TRBD1 (6 bases). The CDR3 covers 15 residues. Germline V gene lookup returns CDR1 MNHNY and CDR2 SVGAGI (reference sequence). Between the trimmed V and J ends, which lost 5 bases and 6 bases, there was a span of 19 bases. The CDR3 region is CASSTGRKGVDGYTF. In DNA form, the CDR3 reads TGTGCCAGCAGTACGGGCCGAAAGGGGGTAGATGGCTACACCTTC.

The DNA of the CDR3 is TGTGCCAGCAGTCCTCCCGACTATGAGGAGACCCAGTACTTC. Translating it yields CASSPPDYEETQYF. The chain recombines TRBV28 with TRBJ2-5, with D tentatively TRBD2 (5 bases). The CDR3 spans 14 residues. Germline V gene sequence: CDR1 MDHEN, CDR2 SYDVKM. Trimming took off 5 bases at V and 5 bases at J, with 15 bases between the two ends.

This clone was detected only a few times. The genes are TRBV9 and TRBJ2-7; 8 bases line up with TRBD1. The CDR3 extends over 15 amino acids. CDR1 SGDLS and CDR2 YYNGEE come from the germline V gene. With V trimmed by 4 bases and J by 2 bases, 8 bases remained unmatched. The CDR3 DNA sequence: TGTGCCAGCAGCCCAAGACAGGGGATGACCTACGAGCAGTACTTC. This translates into CASSPRQGMTYEQYF.

The rearrangement uses TRBV5-8 and TRBJ2-1, with TRBD1 as a possible D gene (6 bases). Trimming removed 0 bases at V and 10 bases at J, with 11 bases between. The CDR3 is 13 amino acids. CDR1 SGHTS and CDR2 YDEGEE come from the germline V gene. CDR3 nucleotides: TGTGCCAGCAGCTTGGACAGGGTGCGGGAGCAGTTCTTC. Translating gives CASSLDRVREQFF.

The chain combines TRBV18 with TRBJ1-1; no clear D. V shed 5 bases and J shed 3 bases, with 19 bases lying between them. Germline CDR1 KGHSH, CDR2 LQKENI. The CDR3 consists of 16 residues. CDR3: CASSSSSLPPDTEAFF. The CDR3 DNA sequence: TGTGCCAGCTCATCGTCCTCTTTGCCCCCGGACACTGAAGCTTTCTTT.

J is TRBJ2-7 and V is TRBV19; 10 bases fit TRBD1. This CDR3 region has 16 residues. Trimming at V came to 10 bases and at J to 2 bases, leaving 14 bases not matched to a gene. Germline V gives CDR1 LNHDA, CDR2 SQIVND (reference sequence). The CDR3 sequence: CATSGVGQGNPYEQYF. In nucleotides, the CDR3 is TGTGCCACCTCGGGGGTGGGACAGGGGAACCCCTACGAGCAGTACTTC. The full variable domain, completed using reference TRBV19 and TRBJ2-7, is DGGITQSPKYLFRKEGQNVTLSCEQNLNHDAMYWYRQDPGQGLRLIYYSQIVNDFQKGDIAEGYSVSREKKESFPLTVTSAQKNPTAFYLCATSGVGQGNPYEQYFGPGTRLTVT.